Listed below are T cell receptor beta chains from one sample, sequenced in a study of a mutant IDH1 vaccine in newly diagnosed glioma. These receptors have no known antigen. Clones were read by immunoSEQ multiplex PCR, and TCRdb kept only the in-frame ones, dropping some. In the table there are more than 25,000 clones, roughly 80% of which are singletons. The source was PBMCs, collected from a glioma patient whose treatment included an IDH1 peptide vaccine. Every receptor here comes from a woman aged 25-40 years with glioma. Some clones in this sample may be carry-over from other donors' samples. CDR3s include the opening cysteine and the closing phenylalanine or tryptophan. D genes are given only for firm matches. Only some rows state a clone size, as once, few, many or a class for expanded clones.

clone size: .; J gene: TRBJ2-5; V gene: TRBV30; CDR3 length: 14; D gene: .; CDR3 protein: CAWRGGGGSETQYF; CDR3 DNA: TGTGCCTGGAGAGGGGGGGGAGGGTCAGAGACCCAGTACTTC
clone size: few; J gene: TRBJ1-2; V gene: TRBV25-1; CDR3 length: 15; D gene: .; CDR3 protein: CASSELETGDVGYTF; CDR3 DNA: TGTGCCAGCAGTGAATTGGAGACAGGAGATGTGGGCTACACCTTC
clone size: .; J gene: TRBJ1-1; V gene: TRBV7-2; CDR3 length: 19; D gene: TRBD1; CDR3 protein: CASSLAPVGRGLMNTEAFF; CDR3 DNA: TGTGCCAGCAGCTTAGCCCCGGTGGGCAGGGGGCTCATGAACACTGAAGCTTTCTTT
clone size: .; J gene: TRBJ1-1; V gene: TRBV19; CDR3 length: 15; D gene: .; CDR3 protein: CASSIGQGLNTEAFF; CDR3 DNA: TGTGCCAGTAGTATCGGCCAGGGGCTGAACACTGAAGCTTTCTTT
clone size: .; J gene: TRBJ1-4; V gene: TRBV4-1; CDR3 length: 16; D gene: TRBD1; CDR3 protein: CASSQDWGQGDEKLFF; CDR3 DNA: TGCGCCAGCAGCCAAGATTGGGGGCAGGGGGACGAAAAACTGTTTTTT
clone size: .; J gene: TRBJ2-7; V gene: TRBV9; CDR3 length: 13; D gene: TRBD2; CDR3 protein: CASSVGGGGEQYF; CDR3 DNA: TGTGCCAGCAGCGTAGGCGGGGGGGGTGAGCAGTACTTC
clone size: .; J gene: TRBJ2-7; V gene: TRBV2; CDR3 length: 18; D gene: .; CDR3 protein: CASIIIVRGGTAGYEQYF; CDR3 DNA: TGTGCCAGCATTATAATCGTCCGAGGGGGGACGGCCGGCTACGAGCAGTACTTC
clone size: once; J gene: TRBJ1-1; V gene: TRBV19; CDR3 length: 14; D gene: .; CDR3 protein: CASSIGVLNTEAFF; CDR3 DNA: TGTGCCAGTAGTATTGGGGTATTGAACACTGAAGCTTTCTTT
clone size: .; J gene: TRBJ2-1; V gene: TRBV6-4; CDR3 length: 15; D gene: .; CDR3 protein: CASSVTGTGVNEQFF; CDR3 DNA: TGTGCCAGCAGTGTAACCGGGACTGGGGTCAATGAGCAGTTCTTC
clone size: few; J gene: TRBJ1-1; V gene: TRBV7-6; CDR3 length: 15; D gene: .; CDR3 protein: CASSLGGVSNTEAFF; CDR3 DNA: TGTGCCAGCAGCTTAGGCGGGGTCTCGAACACTGAAGCTTTCTTT
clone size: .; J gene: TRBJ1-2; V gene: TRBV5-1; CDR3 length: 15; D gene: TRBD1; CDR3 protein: CASSVTTGGMDGYTF; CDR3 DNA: TGCGCCAGCAGCGTAACGACAGGGGGCATGGATGGCTACACCTTC
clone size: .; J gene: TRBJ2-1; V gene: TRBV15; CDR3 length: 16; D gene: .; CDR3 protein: CATSRGGRQSYNEQFF; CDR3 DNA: TGTGCCACCAGCAGGGGAGGTAGGCAGTCCTACAATGAGCAGTTCTTC
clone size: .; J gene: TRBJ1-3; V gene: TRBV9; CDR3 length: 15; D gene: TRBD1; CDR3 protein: CASSRDSVSGNTIYF; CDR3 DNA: TGTGCCAGCAGCAGGGACAGCGTCTCTGGAAACACCATATATTTT
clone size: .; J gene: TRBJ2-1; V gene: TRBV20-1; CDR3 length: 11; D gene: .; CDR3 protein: CSAILDNEQFF; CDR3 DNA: TGCAGTGCGATCCTTGACAATGAGCAGTTCTTC
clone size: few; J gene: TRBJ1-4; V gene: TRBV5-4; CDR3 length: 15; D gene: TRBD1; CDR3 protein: CASSLDEGTGGKLFF; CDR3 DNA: TGTGCCAGCAGCTTGGACGAGGGGACAGGGGGAAAACTGTTTTTT
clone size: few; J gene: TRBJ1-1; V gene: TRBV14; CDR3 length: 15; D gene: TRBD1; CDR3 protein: CASSRGQGNGRFPFF; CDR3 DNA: TGTGCCAGCAGCCGAGGACAGGGGAACGGGCGGTTCCCTTTCTTT
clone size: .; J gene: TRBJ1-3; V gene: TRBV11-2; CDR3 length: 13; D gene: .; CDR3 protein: CASRHSSGNTIYF; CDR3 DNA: TGTGCCAGCCGACACAGCTCTGGAAACACCATATATTTT
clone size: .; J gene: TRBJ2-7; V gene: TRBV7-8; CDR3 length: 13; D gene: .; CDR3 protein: CASSLAYSYEQYF; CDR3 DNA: TGTGCCAGCTCCTTGGCCTACTCCTACGAGCAGTACTTC
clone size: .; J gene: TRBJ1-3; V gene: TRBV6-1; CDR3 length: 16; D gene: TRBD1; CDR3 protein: CASRGGGPSSGNTIYF; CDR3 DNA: TGTGCCAGCCGTGGAGGGGGCCCAAGCTCTGGAAACACCATATATTTT
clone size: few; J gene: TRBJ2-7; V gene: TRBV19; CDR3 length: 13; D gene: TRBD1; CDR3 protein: CASGQGAAYEQYF; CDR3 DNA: TGTGCCAGTGGACAGGGGGCGGCCTACGAGCAGTACTTC
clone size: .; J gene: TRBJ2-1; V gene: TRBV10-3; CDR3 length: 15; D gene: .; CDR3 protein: CAISEKPLGGNEQFF; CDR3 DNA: TGTGCCATCAGTGAAAAACCTTTAGGGGGCAATGAGCAGTTCTTC
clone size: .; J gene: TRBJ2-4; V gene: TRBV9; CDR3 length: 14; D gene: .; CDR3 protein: CASSGRGAKNIQYF; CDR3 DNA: TGTGCCAGCAGCGGCAGGGGGGCTAAAAACATTCAGTACTTC
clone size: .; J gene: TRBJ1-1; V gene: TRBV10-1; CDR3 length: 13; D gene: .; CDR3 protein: CASSESRATEAFF; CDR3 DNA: TGCGCCAGCAGTGAATCCAGGGCCACTGAAGCTTTCTTT
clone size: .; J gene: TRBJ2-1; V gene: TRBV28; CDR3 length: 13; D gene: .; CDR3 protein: CASSPPGANEQFF; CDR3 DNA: TGTGCCAGCAGTCCCCCAGGGGCCAATGAGCAGTTCTTC
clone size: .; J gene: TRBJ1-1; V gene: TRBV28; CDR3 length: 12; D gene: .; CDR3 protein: CASSLMNTEAFF; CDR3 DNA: TGTGCCAGCAGTTTGATGAACACTGAAGCTTTCTTT
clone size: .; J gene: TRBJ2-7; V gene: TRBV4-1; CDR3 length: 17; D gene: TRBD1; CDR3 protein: CASSQDKGQASSYEQYF; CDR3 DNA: TGCGCCAGCAGCCAAGATAAGGGACAGGCTTCGTCCTACGAGCAGTACTTC
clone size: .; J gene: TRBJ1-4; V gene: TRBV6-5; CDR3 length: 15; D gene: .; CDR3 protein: CASSYSYATNEKLFF; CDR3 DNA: TGTGCCAGCAGTTACTCGTATGCAACTAATGAAAAACTGTTTTTT
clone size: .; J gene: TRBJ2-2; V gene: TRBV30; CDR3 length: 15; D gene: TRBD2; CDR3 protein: CAWSVGAGAVGELFF; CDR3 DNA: TGTGCCTGGAGTGTTGGAGCGGGAGCGGTCGGGGAGCTGTTTTTT
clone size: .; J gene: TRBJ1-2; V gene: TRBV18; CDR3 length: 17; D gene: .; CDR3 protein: CASSPRDQGWGYYGYTF; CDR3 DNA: TGTGCCAGCTCACCCCGGGACCAAGGATGGGGTTACTATGGCTACACCTTC
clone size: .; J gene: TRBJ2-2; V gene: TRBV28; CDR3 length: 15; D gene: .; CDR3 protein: CASSWDGLNTGELFF; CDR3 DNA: TGTGCCAGCAGCTGGGACGGGCTAAACACCGGGGAGCTGTTTTTT
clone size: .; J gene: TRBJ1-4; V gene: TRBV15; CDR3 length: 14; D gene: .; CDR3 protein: CATSRDAGDEKLFF; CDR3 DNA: TGTGCCACCAGCAGAGATGCAGGGGACGAAAAACTGTTTTTT
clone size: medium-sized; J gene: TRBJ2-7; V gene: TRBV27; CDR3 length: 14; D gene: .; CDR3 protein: CASSLRRGGGEQYF; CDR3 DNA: TGTGCCAGCAGTTTAAGGAGGGGAGGTGGGGAGCAGTACTTC
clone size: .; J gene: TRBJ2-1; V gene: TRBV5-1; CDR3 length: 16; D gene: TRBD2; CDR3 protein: CASSLDSSGGYNEQFF; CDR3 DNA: TGCGCCAGCAGCTTGGATTCTAGCGGGGGGTACAATGAGCAGTTCTTC
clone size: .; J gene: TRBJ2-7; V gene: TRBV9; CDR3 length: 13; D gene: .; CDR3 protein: CASSRGTNYEQYF; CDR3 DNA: TGTGCCAGCAGCCGAGGGACCAACTACGAGCAGTACTTC
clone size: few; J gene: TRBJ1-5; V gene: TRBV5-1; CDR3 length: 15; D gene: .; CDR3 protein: CASSLEGDSNQPQHF; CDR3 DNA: TGCGCCAGCAGCTTGGAGGGGGATAGCAATCAGCCCCAGCATTTT